This record looks at one T cell receptor beta chain sequence and its context. Its antigen is currently unknown. This sample's treatment: around 19 received Ad26.COV2.S at low or high dose, single or two shots; 5 received placebo; per-sample allocation not given. Samples came from day 63 after the first vaccine or placebo injection. Ad26 vector vaccine expressed Wuhan-strain SARS-CoV-2 spike. Sequencing was performed with immunoSEQ multiplex PCR; in TCRdb, only in-frame clones are kept and a portion is missing. The sample has almost 400,000 clones; approximately 89% are singletons. This specimen belongs to a study of Ad26.COV2.S vaccination and SARS-CoV-2 variants. The wider study: Trial arm assignment for the donor was COV1001 Ad26.COV2.S. Ad26.COV2.S shots went into the muscle once or twice, 56 days apart. General study points: An underestimation of total T cell responses may have resulted from the TCR breadth and depth analyses.

CDR3 length: 14 amino acids. The V gene lost 2 bases and the J gene lost 6 bases, with 14 bases spanning the gap. Per germline, CDR1 MNHNS and CDR2 SASEGT. The sample was peripheral blood, taken in a trial of Ad26.COV2.S vaccine versus placebo. The sequence was collected from a person aged 18 to 59 who received the Ad26.COV2.S COVID-19 vaccine or a placebo. The chain is built from TRBV6-1 and TRBJ2-7; D is ambiguous. The CDR3 DNA sequence: TGTGCCAGCAGTGAATCCGGTCGGCGGCGCGAGCAGTACTTC. Translation: CASSESGRRREQYF.